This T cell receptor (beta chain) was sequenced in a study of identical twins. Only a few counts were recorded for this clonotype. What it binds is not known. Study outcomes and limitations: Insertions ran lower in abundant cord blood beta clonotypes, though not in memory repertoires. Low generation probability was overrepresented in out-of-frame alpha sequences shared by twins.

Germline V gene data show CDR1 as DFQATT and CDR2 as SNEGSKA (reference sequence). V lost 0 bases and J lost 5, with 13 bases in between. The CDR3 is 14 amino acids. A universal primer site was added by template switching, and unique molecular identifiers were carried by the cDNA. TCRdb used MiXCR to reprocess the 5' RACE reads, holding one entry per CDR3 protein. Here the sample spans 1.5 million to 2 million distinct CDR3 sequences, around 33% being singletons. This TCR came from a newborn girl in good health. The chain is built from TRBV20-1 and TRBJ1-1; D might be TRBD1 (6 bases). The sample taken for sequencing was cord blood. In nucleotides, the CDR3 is TGCAGTGCTAGAGATCGCCAGGGGTGGACTGAAGCTTTCTTT. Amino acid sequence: CSARDRQGWTEAFF.